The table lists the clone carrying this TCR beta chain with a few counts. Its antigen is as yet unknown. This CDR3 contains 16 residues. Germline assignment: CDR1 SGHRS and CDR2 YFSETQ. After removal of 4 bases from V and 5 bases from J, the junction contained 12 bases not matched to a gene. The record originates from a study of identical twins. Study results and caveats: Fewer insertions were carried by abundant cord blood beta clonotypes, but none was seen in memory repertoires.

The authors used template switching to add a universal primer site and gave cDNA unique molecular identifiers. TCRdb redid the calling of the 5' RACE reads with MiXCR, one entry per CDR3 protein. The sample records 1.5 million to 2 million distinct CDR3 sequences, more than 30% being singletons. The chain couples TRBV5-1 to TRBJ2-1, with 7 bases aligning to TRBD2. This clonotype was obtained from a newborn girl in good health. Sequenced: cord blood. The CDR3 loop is CASSPKGWLADNEQFF. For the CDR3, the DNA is TGCGCCAGCAGCCCAAAAGGGTGGCTAGCGGACAATGAGCAGTTCTTC.